The 3 T cell receptor beta chains listed next were all sequenced from one sample in a study of T cell repertoires in cytomegalovirus infection. Their antigens are not known. TCRdb passed the reads through MiXCR, listing each CDR3 protein once. The sample consists of nearly 700,000 distinct CDR3 sequences, about 33% of them appearing once. The sample here was cultured PBMCs, taken from culture after CMV antigen stimulation. The receptors were gathered from a human donor in good health (CMV status not recorded). Some clones in this sample may be carry-over from other donors' samples.

This clonotype has only a few counts. The rearrangement uses TRBV4-1 and TRBJ1-1, with a weak D call TRBD1 (5 bases). Per the germline V gene, CDR1 is MGHRA and CDR2 is YSYEKL. Deletions cut 0 bases from V and 2 bases from J, with 10 bases between. This CDR3 has 15 amino acids. The CDR3 DNA sequence: TGCGCCAGCAGCCAAGATGTAGGGACCAACACTGAAGCTTTCTTT. Its translation is CASSQDVGTNTEAFF.

The rearrangement links TRBV5-4 to TRBJ2-3; a weak D match, TRBD2 (6 bases). V was shortened by 4 bases and J by 0 bases, with 24 bases between the two germline ends. This CDR3 comprises 19 residues. Germline values: CDR1 SGHNT, CDR2 YYREEE (reference sequence). The CDR3 region has the DNA TGTGCCAGCAGCGCAGTCCTCGATGGCCTAGCGACTAGCACAGATACGCAGTATTTT. The encoded protein is CASSAVLDGLATSTDTQYF. Complete variable domain (other parts from reference TRBV5-4 and TRBJ2-3): ETGVTQSPTHLIKTRGQQVTLRCSSQSGHNTVSWYQQALGQGPQFIFQYYREEENGRGNFPPRFSGLQFPNYSSELNVNALELDDSALYLCASSAVLDGLATSTDTQYFGPGTRLTVL.

This rearrangement joins TRBV6-2 or TRBV6-3 to TRBJ2-5, with 8 positions matching TRBD1. The length of the CDR3 is 14 residues. Trimming at V came to 0 bases and at J to 7 bases, leaving 4 bases not matched to a gene. Germline V gives CDR1 MNHEY, CDR2 SVGEGT. CDR3 residues: CASSYSSGQGTQYF. DNA of the CDR3: TGTGCCAGCAGTTACTCGTCCGGACAGGGGACCCAGTACTTC.